This T cell receptor beta chain was sequenced for a study of CD8 T cells in ankylosing spondylitis. Study outcomes and limitations: A subset of motif variants has previously been described in the synovial fluid and blood of reactive arthritis.

Details on this clonotype: Its antigen remains unknown.

The authors made TCR beta libraries by quantitative 5'-RACE with molecular barcodes. TCRdb processed the 5' RACE reads anew with MiXCR; each CDR3 protein has one entry. The sample holds approximately 35,000 distinct CDR3 sequences; approximately 11% are singletons and the top ten take 20% to 25%. This CDR3 has 17 amino acids. Germline V CDR1 and CDR2: SGHDN, FVKESK. Trimming pared 1 base from V and 6 bases from J, leaving 21 bases between. The sequenced sample consisted of synovial fluid, either unsorted or a sorted T cell fraction (not recorded which). This TCR derives from a male donor with ankylosing spondylitis. The rearrangement joins TRBV14 to TRBJ1-1; D is ambiguous. The CDR3 nucleotides read TGTGCCAGCAGCCAAGTGGAAGGGTGGACCGGCAAGGCTGAAGCTTTCTTT. Protein sequence: CASSQVEGWTGKAEAFF.